This T cell receptor beta chain was sequenced during a study of blood T cell repertoires in COVID-19. On the study more broadly: T cells, B-cell-depleted T cells, or PBMCs provided the cDNA or gDNA that served as material.

The study drew participants aged about 18 to 95 years from around 24 US areas. Libraries were prepared by immunoSEQ multiplex PCR; TCRdb keeps only in-frame clonotypes and omits some of them. The repertoire consists of around 250,000 clones, with around four fifths occurring once and the leading ten covering under 5%. Germline CDR1 and CDR2: SGHAT and FQNNGV. The CDR3 length is 16 residues. V was trimmed by 6 bases and J by 5 bases, leaving 22 bases between them. The specimen sequenced was PBMCs or T cells enriched from blood (not recorded which). This sequence originates from a man aged 30-40 years with acute COVID-19. V usage is TRBV11-2 and J usage is TRBJ1-2, with D perhaps TRBD1 (6 bases). The DNA for the CDR3 is TGTGCCAGCAGGCCTATCAAGGACAGCAGAATTTATGGCTACACCTTC. Translated: CASRPIKDSRIYGYTF.